This T cell receptor beta chain appears in the sequencing data of a study of identical twins. Broader study findings: Abundant beta clonotypes from cord blood bore fewer insertions; memory repertoires lacked this pattern.

Trimming pared 6 bases from V and 0 bases from J, leaving 11 bases between. This CDR3 region has 14 residues. Germline V lookup: CDR1 MNHGY, CDR2 SVAAGI. This clonotype was picked up a small number of times. Its target is not known. Template switching, a step in the protocol, added a universal primer site, and cDNA carried unique molecular identifiers. MiXCR was run by TCRdb on the 5' RACE reads, yielding one entry per CDR3 protein. The sample contains 350,000 to 400,000 distinct CDR3 sequences, about 10% of which appear only once. This TCR was sampled from a woman aged 45 to 65 in good health. The material sequenced was naive T cells sorted from blood. The V and J genes are TRBV6-9 and TRBJ2-5; D is possibly TRBD2 (5 bases). In nucleotides, the CDR3 is TGTGCCAGCAGGAGGCGAGGGTACCAAGAGACCCAGTACTTC. Protein sequence: CASRRRGYQETQYF.